The source of this TCR beta chain is a study of blood T cells in healthy people across ages. Primed by a sample-barcoded 5' primer and a J-beta primer mix, a second PCR proceeded for about 6 to 12 cycles. In TCRdb, the 5' RACE reads were re-called with MiXCR into one record per CDR3 protein. This sample carries approximately 800,000 distinct CDR3 sequences, approximately 53% of them seen once, and the ten largest clones take approximately 40%. Total RNA extracted from each sample amounted to at least 6 micrograms. This clonotype came up a few times. Per the germline V gene, CDR1 is SGHAT and CDR2 is FQNNGV. V was clipped by 0 bases and J by 14 bases, with 33 bases between them. The CDR3 length is 19 residues.

The receptor was derived from an elderly man in good health. The sequenced material came from blood. The rearrangement links TRBV11-2 to TRBJ2-3; D may be TRBD2 (6 bases). The DNA of the CDR3 is TGTGCCAGCAGCTTAGATCGGGGGAGGCTCTCTGAAAGCGACAGATACGCGTATTTT. This encodes CASSLDRGRLSESDRYAYF. The full variable domain, completed using reference TRBV11-2 and TRBJ2-3, is EAGVAQSPRYKIIEKRQSVAFWCNPISGHATLYWYQQILGQGPKLLIQFQNNGVVDDSQLPKDRFSAERLKGVDSTLKIQPAKLEDSAVYLCASSLDRGRLSESDRYAYFGPGTRLTVL.